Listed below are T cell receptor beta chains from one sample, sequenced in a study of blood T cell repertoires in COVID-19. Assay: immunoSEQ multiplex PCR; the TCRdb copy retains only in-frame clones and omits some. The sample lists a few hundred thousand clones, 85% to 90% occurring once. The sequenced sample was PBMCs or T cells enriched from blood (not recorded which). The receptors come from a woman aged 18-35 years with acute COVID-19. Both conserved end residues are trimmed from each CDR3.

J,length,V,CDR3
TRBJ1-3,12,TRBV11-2,ASSDRGSGNTIY
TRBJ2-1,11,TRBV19,ASVAGAPGEQF
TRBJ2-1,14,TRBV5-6,ASSPPGLASFREQF
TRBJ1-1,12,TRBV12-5,ASGLGPEGTEAF
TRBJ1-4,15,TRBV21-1,ASNQTGSRATNEKLF
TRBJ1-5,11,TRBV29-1,SVARGGNQPQH
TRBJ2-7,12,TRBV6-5,ASSSKTGGYEQY
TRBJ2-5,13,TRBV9,ASSQGTSGRETQY
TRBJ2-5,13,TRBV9,ASSAQGLFQETQY
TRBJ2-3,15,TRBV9,ASSVATRRESTDTQY
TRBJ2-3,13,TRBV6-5,ATRPGQGDTDTQY
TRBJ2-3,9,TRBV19,ASSYTDTQY
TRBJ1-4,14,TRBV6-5,ASSYSTPPTNEKLF
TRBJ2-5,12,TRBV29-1,SVAERDRGETQY
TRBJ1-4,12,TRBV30,AWSVLGGNEKLF
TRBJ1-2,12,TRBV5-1,ASSFRGTGDPYT
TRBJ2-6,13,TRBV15,ATSRGSSGANVLT
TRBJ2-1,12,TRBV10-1,ASSDYILHNEQF
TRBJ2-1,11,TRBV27,ASSALAFNEQF
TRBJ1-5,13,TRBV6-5,ASSLGQGLNQPQH
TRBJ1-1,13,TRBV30,AWRVRLAGNTEAF
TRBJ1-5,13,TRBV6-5,ASSPGGSMRQPQH
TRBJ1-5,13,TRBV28,ASSVGGYSNQPQH
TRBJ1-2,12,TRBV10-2,ASRGTEGGYGYT
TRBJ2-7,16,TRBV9,ASSVAGALGQGTYEQY
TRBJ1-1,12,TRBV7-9,ASSLPRVNAEAF
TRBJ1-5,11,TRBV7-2,ATRGGGYQPQH
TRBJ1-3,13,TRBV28,ASSFLRDRGNTIY
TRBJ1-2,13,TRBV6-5,ASSPEGAPRGGYT